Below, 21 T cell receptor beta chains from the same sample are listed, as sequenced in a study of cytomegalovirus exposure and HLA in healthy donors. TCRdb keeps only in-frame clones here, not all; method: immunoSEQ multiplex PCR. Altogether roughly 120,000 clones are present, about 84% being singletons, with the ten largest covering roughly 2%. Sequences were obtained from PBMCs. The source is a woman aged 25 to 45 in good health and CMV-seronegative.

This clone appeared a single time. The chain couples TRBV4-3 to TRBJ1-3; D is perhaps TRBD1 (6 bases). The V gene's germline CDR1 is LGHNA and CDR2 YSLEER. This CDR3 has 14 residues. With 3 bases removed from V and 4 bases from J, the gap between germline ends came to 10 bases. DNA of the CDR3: TGCGCCAGCAGCCAGGGGGGGCGAGGAAACACCATATATTTT. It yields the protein CASSQGGRGNTIYF.

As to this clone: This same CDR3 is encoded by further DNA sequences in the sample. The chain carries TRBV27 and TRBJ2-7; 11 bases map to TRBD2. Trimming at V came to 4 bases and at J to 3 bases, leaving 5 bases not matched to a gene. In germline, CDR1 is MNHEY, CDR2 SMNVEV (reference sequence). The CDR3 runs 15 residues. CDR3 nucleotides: TGTGCCAGCAGTTCAGGGACTAGCGGACTCTACGAGCAGTACTTC. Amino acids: CASSSGTSGLYEQYF.

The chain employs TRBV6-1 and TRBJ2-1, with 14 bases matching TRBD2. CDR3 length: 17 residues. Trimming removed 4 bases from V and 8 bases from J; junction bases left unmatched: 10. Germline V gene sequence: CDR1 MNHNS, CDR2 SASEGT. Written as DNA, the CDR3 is TGTGCCAGCAGTGCTCCGGGACTAGCGGGGGCCCTCCATGAGCAGTTCTTC. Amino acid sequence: CASSAPGLAGALHEQFF.

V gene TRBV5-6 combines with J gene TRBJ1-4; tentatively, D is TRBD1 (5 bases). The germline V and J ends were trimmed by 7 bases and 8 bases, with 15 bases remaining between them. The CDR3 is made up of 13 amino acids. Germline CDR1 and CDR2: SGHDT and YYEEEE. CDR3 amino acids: CASRDSSREKLFF. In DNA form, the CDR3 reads TGTGCCAGCCGGGACTCGAGCAGAGAAAAACTGTTTTTT.

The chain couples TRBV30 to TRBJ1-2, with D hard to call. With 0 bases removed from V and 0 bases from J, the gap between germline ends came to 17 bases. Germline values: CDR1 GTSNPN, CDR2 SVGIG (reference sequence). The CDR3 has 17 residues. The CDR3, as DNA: TGTGCCTGGAGTGTACGAGCAGGAGGAAAGTCTAACTATGGCTACACCTTC. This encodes CAWSVRAGGKSNYGYTF. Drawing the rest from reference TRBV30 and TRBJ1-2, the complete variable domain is SQTIHQWPATLVQPVGSPLSLECTVEGTSNPNLYWYRQAAGRGLQLLFYSVGIGQISSEVPQNLSASRPQDRQFILSSKKLLLSDSGFYLCAWSVRAGGKSNYGYTFGSGTRLTVV.

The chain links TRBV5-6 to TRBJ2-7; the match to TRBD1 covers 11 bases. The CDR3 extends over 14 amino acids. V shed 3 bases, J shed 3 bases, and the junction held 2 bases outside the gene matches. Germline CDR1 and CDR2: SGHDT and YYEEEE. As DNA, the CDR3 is TGTGCCAGCAGCTGGGGGACAGGGGGCTACGAGCAGTACTTC. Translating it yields CASSWGTGGYEQYF.

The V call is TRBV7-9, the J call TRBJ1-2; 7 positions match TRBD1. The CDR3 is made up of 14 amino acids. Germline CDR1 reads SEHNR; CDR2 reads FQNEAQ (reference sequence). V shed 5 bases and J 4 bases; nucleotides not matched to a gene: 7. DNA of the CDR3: TGTGCCAGCAGCCGGGAGGGGACAGCCTATGGCTACACCTTC. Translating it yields CASSREGTAYGYTF.

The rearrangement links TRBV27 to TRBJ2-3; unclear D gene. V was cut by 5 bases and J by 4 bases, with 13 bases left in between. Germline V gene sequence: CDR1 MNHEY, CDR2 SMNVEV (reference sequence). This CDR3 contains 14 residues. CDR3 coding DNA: TGTGCCAGCAGTCCCCGACTCCCTCCAGATACGCAGTATTTT. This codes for CASSPRLPPDTQYF.

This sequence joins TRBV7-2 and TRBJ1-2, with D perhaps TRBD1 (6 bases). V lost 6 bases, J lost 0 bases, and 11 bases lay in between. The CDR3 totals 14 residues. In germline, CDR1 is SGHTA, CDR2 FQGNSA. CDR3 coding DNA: TGTGCCAGCAGTTCACAGGGCACTAACTATGGCTACACCTTC. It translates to CASSSQGTNYGYTF.

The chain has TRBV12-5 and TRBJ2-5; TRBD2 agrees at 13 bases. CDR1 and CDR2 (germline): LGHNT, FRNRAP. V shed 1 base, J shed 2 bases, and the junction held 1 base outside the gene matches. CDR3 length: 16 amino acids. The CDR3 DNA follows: TGTGCTAGTGGTTTGGGGACTAGCGGGGGACAAGAGACCCAGTACTTC. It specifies CASGLGTSGGQETQYF.

CDR3 in amino acids: CASSQDAGLTGANVLTF. The CDR3 coding sequence is TGCGCCAGCAGCCAAGATGCAGGGCTGACTGGGGCCAACGTCCTGACTTTC. This chain connects TRBV4-3 to TRBJ2-6, with a possible D match to TRBD1 (5 bases). There are 17 residues in the CDR3. Germline assignment: CDR1 LGHNA and CDR2 YSLEER. V lost 0 bases to trimming and J lost 2 bases, with 11 bases between them.

The CDR3 region is CASTGKATGELFF. The DNA of the CDR3 is TGTGCCAGCACAGGGAAGGCCACCGGGGAGCTGTTTTTT. The genes are TRBV6-5 and TRBJ2-2; the D gene is possibly TRBD1 (5 bases). Trimming shortened V by 7 bases and J by 4 bases, and 10 bases separated the two germline ends. Germline V gene sequence: CDR1 MNHEY, CDR2 SVGAGI. This CDR3 spans 13 amino acids.

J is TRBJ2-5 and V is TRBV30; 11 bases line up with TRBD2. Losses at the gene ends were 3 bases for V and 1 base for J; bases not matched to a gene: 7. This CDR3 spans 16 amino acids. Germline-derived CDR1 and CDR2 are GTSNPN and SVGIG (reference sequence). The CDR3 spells CAWRGTGTSGQETQYF. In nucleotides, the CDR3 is TGTGCCTGGAGGGGAACCGGGACTAGCGGCCAAGAGACCCAGTACTTC.

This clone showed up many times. The DNA for the CDR3 is TGTGCCATCAGTCACGACAGGGCAGATAATTCACCCCTCCACTTT. Translation: CAISHDRADNSPLHF. The rearrangement links TRBV10-3 to TRBJ1-6; 7 positions agree with TRBD1. This CDR3 has 15 residues. Trimming took 5 bases from V and 5 from J; bases not matched to a gene: 6. The germline CDR1 and CDR2 sequences are ENHRY and SYGVKD.

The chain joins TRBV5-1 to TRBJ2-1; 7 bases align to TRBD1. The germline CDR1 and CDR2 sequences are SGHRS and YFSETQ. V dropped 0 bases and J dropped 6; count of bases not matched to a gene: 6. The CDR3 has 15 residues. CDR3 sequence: CASSLDRGSGNEQFF. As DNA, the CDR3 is TGCGCCAGCAGCTTGGACAGGGGAAGCGGCAATGAGCAGTTCTTC.

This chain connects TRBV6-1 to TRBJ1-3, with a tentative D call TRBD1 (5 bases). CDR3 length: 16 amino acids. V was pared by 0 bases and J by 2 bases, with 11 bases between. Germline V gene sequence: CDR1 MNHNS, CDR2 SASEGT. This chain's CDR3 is CASSEAQGMTGNTIYF. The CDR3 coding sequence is TGTGCCAGCAGTGAAGCGCAGGGCATGACTGGAAACACCATATATTTT.

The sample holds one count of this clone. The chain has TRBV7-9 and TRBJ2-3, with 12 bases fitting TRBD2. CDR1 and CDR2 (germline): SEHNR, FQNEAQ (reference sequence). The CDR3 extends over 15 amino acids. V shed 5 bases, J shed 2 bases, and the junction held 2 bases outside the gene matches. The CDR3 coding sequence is TGTGCCAGCAGCACTAGCGGGGGGCCCACAGATACGCAGTATTTT. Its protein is CASSTSGGPTDTQYF.

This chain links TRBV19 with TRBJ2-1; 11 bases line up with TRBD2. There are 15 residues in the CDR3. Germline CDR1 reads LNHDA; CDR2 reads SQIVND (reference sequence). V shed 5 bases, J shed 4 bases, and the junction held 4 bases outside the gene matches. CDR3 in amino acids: CASSLSGGAYNEQFF. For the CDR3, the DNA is TGTGCCAGTAGTCTTAGCGGGGGGGCATACAATGAGCAGTTCTTC.

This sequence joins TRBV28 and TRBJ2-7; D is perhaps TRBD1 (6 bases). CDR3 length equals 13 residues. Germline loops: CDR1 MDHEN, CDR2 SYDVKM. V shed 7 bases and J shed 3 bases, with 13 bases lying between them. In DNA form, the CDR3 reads TGTGCCAGCAACGACAGGAGAAACTACGAGCAGTACTTC. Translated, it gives CASNDRRNYEQYF. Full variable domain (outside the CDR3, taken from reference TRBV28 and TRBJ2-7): DVKVTQSSRYLVKRTGEKVFLECVQDMDHENMFWYRQDPGLGLRLIYFSYDVKMKEKGDIPEGYSVSREKKERFSLILESASTNQTSMYLCASNDRRNYEQYFGPGTRLTVT.

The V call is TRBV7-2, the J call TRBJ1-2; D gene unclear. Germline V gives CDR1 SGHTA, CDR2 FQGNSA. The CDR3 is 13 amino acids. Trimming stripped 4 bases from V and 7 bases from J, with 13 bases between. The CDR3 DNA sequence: TGTGCCAGCAGCTCGGAGGACGGCACTGGCTACACCTTC. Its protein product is CASSSEDGTGYTF.

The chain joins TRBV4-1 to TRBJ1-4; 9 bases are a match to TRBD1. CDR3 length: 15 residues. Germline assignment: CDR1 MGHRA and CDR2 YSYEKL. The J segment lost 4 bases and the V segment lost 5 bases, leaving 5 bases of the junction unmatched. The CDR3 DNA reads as TGCGCCAGCAGCGGGGGGGACAGGGATAATGAAAAACTGTTTTTT. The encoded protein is CASSGGDRDNEKLFF.